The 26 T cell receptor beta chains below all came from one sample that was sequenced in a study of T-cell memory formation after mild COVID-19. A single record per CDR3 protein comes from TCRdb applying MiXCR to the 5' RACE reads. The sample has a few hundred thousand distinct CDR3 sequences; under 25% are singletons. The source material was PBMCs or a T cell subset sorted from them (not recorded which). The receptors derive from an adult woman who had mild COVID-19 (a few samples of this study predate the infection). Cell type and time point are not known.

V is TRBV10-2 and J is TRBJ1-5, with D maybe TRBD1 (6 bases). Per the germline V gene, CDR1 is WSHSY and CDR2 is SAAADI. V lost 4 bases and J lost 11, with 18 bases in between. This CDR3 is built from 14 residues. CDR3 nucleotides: TGCGCCAGCAGTGTTAACAGGGACGATCCGGCCCAGCATTTT. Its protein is CASSVNRDDPAQHF.

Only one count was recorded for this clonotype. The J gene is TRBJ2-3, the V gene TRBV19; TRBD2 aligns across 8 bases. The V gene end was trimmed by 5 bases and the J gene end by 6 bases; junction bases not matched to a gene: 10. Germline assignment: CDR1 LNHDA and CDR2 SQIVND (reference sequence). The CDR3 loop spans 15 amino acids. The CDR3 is CASSQTSAERDTQYF. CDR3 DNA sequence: TGTGCCAGTAGTCAGACTAGCGCCGAGAGGGATACGCAGTATTTT.

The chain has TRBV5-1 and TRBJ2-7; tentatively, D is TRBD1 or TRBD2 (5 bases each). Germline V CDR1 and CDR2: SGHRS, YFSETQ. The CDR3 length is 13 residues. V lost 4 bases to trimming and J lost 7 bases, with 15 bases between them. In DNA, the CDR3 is TGCGCCAGCAGCCTCGGGACCGCGCGTGAGCAGTACTTC. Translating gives CASSLGTAREQYF.

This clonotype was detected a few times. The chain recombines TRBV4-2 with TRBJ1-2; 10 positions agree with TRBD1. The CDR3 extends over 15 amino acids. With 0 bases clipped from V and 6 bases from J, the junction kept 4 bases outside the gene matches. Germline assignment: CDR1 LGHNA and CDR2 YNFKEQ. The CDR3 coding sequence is TGTGCCAGCAGCCAAGATTTGGGACAGGGGAATGGCTACACCTTC. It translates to CASSQDLGQGNGYTF.

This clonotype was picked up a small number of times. The CDR3 loop reads CASLAIARADTQYF. The CDR3 DNA reads TGTGCCAGCCTGGCTATCGCCCGTGCAGATACGCAGTATTTT. This chain connects TRBV12-3 or TRBV12-4 to TRBJ2-3; D gene uncertain. The length of the CDR3 is 14 residues. Trimming stripped 8 bases from V and 4 bases from J, with 16 bases between.

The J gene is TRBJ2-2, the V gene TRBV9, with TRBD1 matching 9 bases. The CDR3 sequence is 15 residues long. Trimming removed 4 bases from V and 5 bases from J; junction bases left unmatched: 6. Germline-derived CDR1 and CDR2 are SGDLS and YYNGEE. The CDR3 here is CASSSQGARTGELFF. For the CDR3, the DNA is TGTGCCAGCAGCTCACAGGGGGCGCGAACCGGGGAGCTGTTTTTT.

CDR3 bases: TGTGCCACGGACAGGGGGAACACTGAAGCTTTCTTT. This encodes CATDRGNTEAFF. V gene TRBV10-3 combines with J gene TRBJ1-1; 9 positions match TRBD1. Germline values: CDR1 ENHRY, CDR2 SYGVKD. Losses at the gene ends were 10 bases for V and 1 base for J; bases not matched to a gene: 1. This CDR3 has 12 residues.

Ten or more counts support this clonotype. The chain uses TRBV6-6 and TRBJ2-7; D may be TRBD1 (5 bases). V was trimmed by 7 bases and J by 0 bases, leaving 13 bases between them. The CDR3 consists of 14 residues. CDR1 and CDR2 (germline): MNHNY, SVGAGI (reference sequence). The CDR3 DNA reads TGTGCCAGCACGGAGACAGACGGCTCCTACGAGCAGTACTTC. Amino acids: CASTETDGSYEQYF.

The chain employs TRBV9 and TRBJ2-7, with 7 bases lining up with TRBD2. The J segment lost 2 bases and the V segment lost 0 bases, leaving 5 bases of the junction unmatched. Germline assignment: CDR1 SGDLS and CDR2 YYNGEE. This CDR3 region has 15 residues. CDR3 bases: TGTGCCAGCAGCGTAGAAGCGGGACTAACCTACGAGCAGTACTTC. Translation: CASSVEAGLTYEQYF.

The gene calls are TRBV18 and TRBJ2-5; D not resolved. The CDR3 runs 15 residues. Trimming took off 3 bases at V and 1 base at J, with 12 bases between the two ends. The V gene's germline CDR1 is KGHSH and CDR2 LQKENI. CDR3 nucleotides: TGTGCCAGCTCACCGTCCTTTGGGCCCCAAGAGACCCAGTACTTC. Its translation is CASSPSFGPQETQYF.

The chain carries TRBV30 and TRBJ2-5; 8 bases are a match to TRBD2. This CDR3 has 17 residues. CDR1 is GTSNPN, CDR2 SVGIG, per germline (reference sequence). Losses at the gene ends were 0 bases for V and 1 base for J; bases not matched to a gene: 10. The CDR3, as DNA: TGTGCCTGGAGTGTACTCTTGGTAGCGGGACCCCAAGAGACCCAGTACTTC. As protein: CAWSVLLVAGPQETQYF.

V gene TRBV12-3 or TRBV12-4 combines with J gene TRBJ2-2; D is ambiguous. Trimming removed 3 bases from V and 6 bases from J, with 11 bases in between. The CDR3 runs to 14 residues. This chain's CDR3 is CASSFNGGAGELFF. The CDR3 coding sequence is TGTGCCAGCAGTTTTAACGGTGGGGCCGGGGAGCTGTTTTTT.

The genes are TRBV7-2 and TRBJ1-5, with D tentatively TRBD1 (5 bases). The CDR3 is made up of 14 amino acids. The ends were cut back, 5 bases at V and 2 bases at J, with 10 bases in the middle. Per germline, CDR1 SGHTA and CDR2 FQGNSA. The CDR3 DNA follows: TGTGCCAGCAGCCCCGCCAGGGGCAATCAGCCCCAGCATTTT. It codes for CASSPARGNQPQHF.

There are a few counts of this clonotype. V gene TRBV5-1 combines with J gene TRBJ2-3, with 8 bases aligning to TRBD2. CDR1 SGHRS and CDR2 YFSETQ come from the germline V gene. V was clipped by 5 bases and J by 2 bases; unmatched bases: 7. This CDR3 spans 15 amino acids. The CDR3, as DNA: TGCGCCAGCAGAACCGCGGGGGGACCCACAGATACGCAGTATTTT. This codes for CASRTAGGPTDTQYF.

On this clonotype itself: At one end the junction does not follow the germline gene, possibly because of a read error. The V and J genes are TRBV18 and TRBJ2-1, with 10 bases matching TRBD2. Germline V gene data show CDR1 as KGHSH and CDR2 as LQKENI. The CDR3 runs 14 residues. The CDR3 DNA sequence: TGTGCCAGCTCCCCACTAGCGGGGAACAATGAGCAGTTCTTC. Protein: CASSPLAGNNEQFF.

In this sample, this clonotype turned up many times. The CDR3, as DNA: TGTGCCAGCAGCCGGGGGTCCGGCGAGCAGTACTTC. Translated, it gives CASSRGSGEQYF. The chain recombines TRBV12-3 or TRBV12-4 with TRBJ2-7; tentative D call: TRBD2 (6 bases). CDR3 length: 12 residues. V lost 6 bases and J lost 6, with 12 bases in between.

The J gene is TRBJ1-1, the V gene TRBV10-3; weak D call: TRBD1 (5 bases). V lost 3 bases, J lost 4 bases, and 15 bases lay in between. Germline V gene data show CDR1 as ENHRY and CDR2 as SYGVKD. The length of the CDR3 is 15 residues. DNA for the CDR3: TGTGCCATCAGTGATGTTGTCGGGGGTGGCACTGAAGCTTTCTTT. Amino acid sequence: CAISDVVGGGTEAFF.

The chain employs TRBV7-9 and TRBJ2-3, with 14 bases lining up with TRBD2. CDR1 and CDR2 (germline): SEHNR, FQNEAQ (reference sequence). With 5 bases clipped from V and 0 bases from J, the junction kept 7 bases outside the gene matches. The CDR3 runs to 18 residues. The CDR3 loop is CASSPRTSGRTSTDTQYF. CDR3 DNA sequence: TGTGCCAGCAGCCCCCGGACTAGCGGGAGGACTAGCACAGATACGCAGTATTTT. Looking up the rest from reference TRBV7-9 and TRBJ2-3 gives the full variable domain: DTGVSQNPRHKITKRGQNVTFRCDPISEHNRLYWYRQTLGQGPEFLTYFQNEAQLEKSRLLSDRFSAERPKGSFSTLEIQRTEQGDSAMYLCASSPRTSGRTSTDTQYFGPGTRLTVL.

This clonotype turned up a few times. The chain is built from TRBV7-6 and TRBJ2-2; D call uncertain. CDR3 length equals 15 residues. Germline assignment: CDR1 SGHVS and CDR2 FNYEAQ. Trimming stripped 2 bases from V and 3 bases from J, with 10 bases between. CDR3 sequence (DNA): TGTGCCAGCAGCTTATCGACCCCGCACACCGGGGAGCTGTTTTTT. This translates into CASSLSTPHTGELFF.

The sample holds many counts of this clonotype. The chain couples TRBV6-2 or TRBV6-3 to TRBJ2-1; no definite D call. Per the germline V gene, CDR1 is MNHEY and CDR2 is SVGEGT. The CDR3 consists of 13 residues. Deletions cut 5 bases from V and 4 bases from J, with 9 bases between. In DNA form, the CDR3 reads TGTGCCAGCAGTCCGACGGGTTACAATGAGCAGTTCTTC. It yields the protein CASSPTGYNEQFF.

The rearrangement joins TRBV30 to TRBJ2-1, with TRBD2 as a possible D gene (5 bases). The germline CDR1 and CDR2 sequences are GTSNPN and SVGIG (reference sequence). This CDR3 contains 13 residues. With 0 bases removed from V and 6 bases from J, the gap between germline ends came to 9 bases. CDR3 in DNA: TGTGCCTGGAGTGTAGGGAGTCTCAATGAGCAGTTCTTC. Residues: CAWSVGSLNEQFF.

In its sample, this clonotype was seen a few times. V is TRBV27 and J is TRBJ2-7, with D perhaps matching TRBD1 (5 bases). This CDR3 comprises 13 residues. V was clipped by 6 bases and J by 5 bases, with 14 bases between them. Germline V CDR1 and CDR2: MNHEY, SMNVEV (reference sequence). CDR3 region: CASSLAGFHEQYF. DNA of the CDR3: TGTGCCAGCAGCCTTGCAGGGTTCCACGAGCAGTACTTC.

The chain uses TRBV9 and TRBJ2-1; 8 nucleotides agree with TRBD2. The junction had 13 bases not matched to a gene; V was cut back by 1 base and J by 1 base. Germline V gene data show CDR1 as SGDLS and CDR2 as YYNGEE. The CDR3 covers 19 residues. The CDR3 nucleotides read TGTGCCAGCAGCGTAACCCCGGGGCGAGCGGGAGAATCCTACAATGAGCAGTTCTTC. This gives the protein CASSVTPGRAGESYNEQFF.

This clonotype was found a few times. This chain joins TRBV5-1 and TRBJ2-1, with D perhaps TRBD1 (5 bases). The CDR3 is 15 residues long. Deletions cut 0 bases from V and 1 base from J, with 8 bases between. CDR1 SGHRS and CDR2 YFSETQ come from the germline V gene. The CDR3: CASSLEGNSYNEQFF. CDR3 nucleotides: TGCGCCAGCAGCTTGGAGGGGAATTCCTACAATGAGCAGTTCTTC.

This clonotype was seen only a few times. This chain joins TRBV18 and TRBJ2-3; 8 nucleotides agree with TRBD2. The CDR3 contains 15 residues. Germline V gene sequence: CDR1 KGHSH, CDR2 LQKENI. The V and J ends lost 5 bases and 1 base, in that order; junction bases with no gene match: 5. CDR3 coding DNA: TGTGCCAGCTCAAGAGCGGGGGACGGCACAGATACGCAGTATTTT. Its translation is CASSRAGDGTDTQYF.

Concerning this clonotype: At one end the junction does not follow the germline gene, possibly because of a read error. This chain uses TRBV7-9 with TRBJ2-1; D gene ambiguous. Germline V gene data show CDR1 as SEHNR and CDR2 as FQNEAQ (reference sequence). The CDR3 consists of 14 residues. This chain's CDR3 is CASILGGNYNEQFF. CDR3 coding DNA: TGTGCCAGCATCTTAGGCGGAAACTACAATGAGCAGTTCTTC.